A selection of T cell receptor beta chains follows, all from one sample in a study of blood T cell repertoires in COVID-19. Produced via immunoSEQ multiplex PCR; TCRdb's table is partial and in-frame only. Among around 230,000 clones listed, approximately 82% were seen once. The material sequenced was peripheral blood. The receptors were gathered from a woman aged 70 to 79 with active or convalescent COVID-19. Both conserved end residues are part of each CDR3. A D gene is named only where the DNA matches it firmly. Some rows have no size entry. The others give once, few or many, or a class for an expanded clone.

v_call,j_call,clone_size,d_call,cdr3_aa,cdr3_nt
TRBV5-4,TRBJ2-5,.,.,CASSLAQTQETQYF,TGTGCCAGCAGCTTGGCCCAGACTCAAGAGACCCAGTACTTC
TRBV18,TRBJ1-3,.,.,CASSPPSTISGNTIYF,TGTGCCAGCTCACCACCATCTACGATCTCTGGAAACACCATATATTTT
TRBV29-1,TRBJ1-1,.,.,CSVEDYRVEAFF,TGCAGCGTTGAAGATTACCGGGTTGAAGCTTTCTTT
TRBV11-2,TRBJ1-1,once,.,CASSVREGRGDTEAFF,TGTGCCAGCAGCGTACGGGAGGGCCGGGGGGACACTGAAGCTTTCTTT
TRBV5-1,TRBJ2-5,few,.,CASSLVAGDETQYF,TGCGCCAGCAGCTTGGTAGCAGGGGATGAGACCCAGTACTTC
TRBV29-1,TRBJ1-2,.,TRBD1,CSVDRDRGHFYGYTF,TGCAGCGTTGATCGGGACAGGGGGCATTTCTATGGCTACACCTTC
TRBV4-1,TRBJ2-3,few,.,CASSLRATDTQYF,TGCGCCAGCAGCCTGAGGGCCACAGATACGCAGTATTTT
TRBV7-2,TRBJ2-7,.,.,CASSISASSYEQYF,TGTGCCAGCAGCATTAGCGCGAGCTCCTACGAGCAGTACTTC
TRBV30,TRBJ1-1,.,.,CAWSPRGEAFF,TGTGCCTGGAGTCCCAGGGGCGAAGCTTTCTTT
TRBV28,TRBJ2-1,.,TRBD2,CASSLGGRVYNEQFF,TGTGCCAGCAGTTTAGGCGGGAGGGTTTACAATGAGCAGTTCTTC
TRBV18,TRBJ2-7,.,TRBD1,CASSYDRDRSYEQYF,TGTGCCAGCTCATACGACCGGGACAGGTCCTACGAGCAGTACTTC
TRBV4-1,TRBJ2-2,.,TRBD2,CASSQGYRLAGNTGELFF,TGCGCCAGCAGCCAAGGTTACCGACTAGCGGGGAACACCGGGGAGCTGTTTTTT
TRBV11-3,TRBJ2-3,.,.,CASSFGQSDTQYF,TGTGCCAGCAGCTTCGGACAGTCCGATACGCAGTATTTT
TRBV12-3/TRBV12-4,TRBJ1-2,.,.,CASSLQGGRGYTF,TGTGCCAGCAGTTTACAGGGAGGTCGGGGCTACACCTTC
TRBV28,TRBJ2-3,.,.,CASSRTGDTQYF,TGTGCCAGCAGCCGTACGGGGGATACGCAGTATTTT
TRBV9,TRBJ2-5,.,.,CASSVNRGETQYF,TGTGCCAGCAGCGTAAATAGAGGCGAGACCCAGTACTTC
TRBV18,TRBJ2-1,.,TRBD2,CASSPTGAGHYNEQFF,TGTGCCAGCTCACCGACGGGAGCGGGGCACTACAATGAGCAGTTCTTC
TRBV7-2,TRBJ2-3,once,TRBD2,CASRPGLAGTDTQYF,TGTGCCAGCAGACCGGGACTAGCAGGCACAGATACGCAGTATTTT
TRBV2,TRBJ2-3,few,.,CASRTTSTDTQYF,TGTGCCAGCAGGACAACTAGCACAGATACGCAGTATTTT
TRBV5-4,TRBJ1-1,.,.,CASSPGGVSGNTEAFF,TGTGCCAGCAGCCCTGGGGGGGTTAGTGGGAACACTGAAGCTTTCTTT
TRBV7-2,TRBJ1-3,.,.,CASSPMSGSGNTIYF,TGTGCCAGCAGCCCCATGTCAGGGTCAGGAAACACCATATATTTT
TRBV9,TRBJ2-1,.,.,CACGRSYNEQFF,TGTGCCTGCGGTAGGTCCTACAATGAGCAGTTCTTC
TRBV4-1,TRBJ1-6,.,TRBD1,CASSQDTGGRISPLHF,TGCGCCAGCAGCCAAGATACAGGGGGCAGGATTTCACCCCTCCACTTT
TRBV5-8,TRBJ2-2,.,TRBD2,CARSGLAGDTGELFF,TGTGCCAGGAGCGGACTAGCGGGAGACACCGGGGAGCTGTTTTTT
TRBV28,TRBJ2-1,.,TRBD2,CASSLAGTSRNEQFF,TGTGCCAGCAGCCTCGCCGGGACTAGCAGGAATGAGCAGTTCTTC
TRBV3-1/TRBV3-2,TRBJ1-1,once,TRBD1,CASSRTGRGEAFF,TGTGCCAGCAGCCGGACAGGGAGGGGTGAAGCTTTCTTT
TRBV7-2,TRBJ2-5,.,TRBD2,CASRNGGAKGTQYF,TGTGCCAGCAGAAACGGGGGGGCTAAGGGGACCCAGTACTTC
TRBV11-2,TRBJ2-7,.,.,CASSLGFGARPSSYEQYF,TGTGCCAGCAGCTTAGGCTTCGGAGCACGTCCGAGTTCCTACGAGCAGTACTTC
TRBV30,TRBJ1-1,.,.,CAWSQQGDTEAFF,TGTGCCTGGAGTCAACAGGGAGACACTGAAGCTTTCTTT
TRBV4-1,TRBJ2-7,.,.,CASRPGLGTTYEQYF,TGCGCCAGCAGACCGGGACTTGGAACAACCTACGAGCAGTACTTC
TRBV29-1,TRBJ2-3,.,TRBD2,CSAPPGLAGSDTQYF,TGCAGCGCCCCTCCGGGACTAGCGGGGTCAGATACGCAGTATTTT
TRBV7-3,TRBJ1-2,.,.,CASSLAGELDGYTF,TGTGCCAGCAGCTTAGCAGGGGAACTGGATGGCTACACCTTC
TRBV9,TRBJ2-1,.,TRBD2,CASSVVGAGGPRDEQFF,TGTGCCAGCAGCGTAGTGGGAGCGGGAGGGCCTAGGGATGAGCAGTTCTTC
TRBV9,TRBJ2-7,.,.,CASSVEGGEQYF,TGTGCCAGCAGCGTAGAAGGGGGCGAGCAGTACTTC
TRBV5-5,TRBJ2-6,.,TRBD2,CASSRSGGRGSGANVLTF,TGTGCCAGCAGCCGATCGGGGGGAAGGGGCTCTGGGGCCAACGTCCTGACTTTC
TRBV3-1/TRBV3-2,TRBJ1-1,.,TRBD1,CASSPPGQGATEAFF,TGTGCCAGCAGCCCGCCGGGACAGGGGGCCACTGAAGCTTTCTTT
TRBV27,TRBJ1-2,.,TRBD1,CASSFVTGGGDGYTF,TGTGCCAGCAGTTTCGTGACAGGGGGCGGTGATGGCTACACCTTC
TRBV19,TRBJ2-7,.,TRBD1,CASNPPGRGQNEQYF,TGTGCCAGTAACCCCCCGGGCAGGGGGCAAAACGAGCAGTACTTC
TRBV23-1,TRBJ1-3,once,.,CAVLDGKPGNTIYF,TGCGCCGTGCTAGACGGTAAACCTGGAAACACCATATATTTT
TRBV19,TRBJ2-1,.,.,CASSTGGSGYNEQFF,TGTGCCAGTAGTACCGGGGGAAGCGGCTACAATGAGCAGTTCTTC
TRBV18,TRBJ1-1,.,.,CASSPLTGTNTEAFF,TGTGCCAGCTCACCTTTGACAGGCACGAACACTGAAGCTTTCTTT
TRBV6-5,TRBJ1-2,.,TRBD1,CASRSEGTGGGGYTF,TGTGCCAGCAGAAGTGAGGGGACAGGGGGAGGTGGCTACACCTTC